This T cell receptor beta chain came from a study of T cell repertoires in cytomegalovirus infection. TCRdb analysed the reads with MiXCR anew, one entry per CDR3 protein. Among about 140,000 distinct CDR3 sequences listed, 6.5% were seen once. The V gene's germline CDR1 is SGHDN and CDR2 FVKESK. V was pared by 3 bases and J by 1 base, with 6 bases of the junction left unmatched. CDR3 length equals 15 residues. This clonotype was found many times. The chain is built from TRBV14 and TRBJ2-7; TRBD1 matches at 7 bases. The receptor's source is a human donor in good health (CMV status not recorded). Some clones in this sample may be carry-over from other donors' samples. The sample taken for sequencing was PBMCs. CDR3 nucleotides: TGTGCCAGCAGCCAGAAACAGGGGATATCCTACGAGCAGTACTTC. This sequence encodes CASSQKQGISYEQYF. The entire variable domain, with the rest obtained from reference TRBV14 and TRBJ2-7, is as follows: EAGVTQFPSHSVIEKGQTVTLRCDPISGHDNLYWYRRVMGKEIKFLLHFVKESKQDESGMPNNRFLAERTGGTYSTLKVQPAELEDSGVYFCASSQKQGISYEQYFGPGTRLTVT.